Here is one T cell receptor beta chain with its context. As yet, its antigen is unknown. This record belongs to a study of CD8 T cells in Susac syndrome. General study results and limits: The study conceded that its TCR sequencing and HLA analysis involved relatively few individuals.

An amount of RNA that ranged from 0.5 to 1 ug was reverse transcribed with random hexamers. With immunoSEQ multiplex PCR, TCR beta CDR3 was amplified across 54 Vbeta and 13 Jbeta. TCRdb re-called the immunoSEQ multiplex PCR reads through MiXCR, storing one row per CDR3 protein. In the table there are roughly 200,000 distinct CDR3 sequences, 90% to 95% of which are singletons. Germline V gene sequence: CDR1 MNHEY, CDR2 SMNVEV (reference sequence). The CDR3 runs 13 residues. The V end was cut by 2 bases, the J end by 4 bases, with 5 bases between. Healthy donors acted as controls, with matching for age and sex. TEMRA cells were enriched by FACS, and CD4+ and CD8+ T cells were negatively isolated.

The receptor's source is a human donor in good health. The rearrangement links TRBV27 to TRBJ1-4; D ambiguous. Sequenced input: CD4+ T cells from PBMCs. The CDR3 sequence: CASSLRRNEKLFF. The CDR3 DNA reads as TGTGCCAGCAGTTTAAGGCGTAATGAAAAACTGTTTTTT.